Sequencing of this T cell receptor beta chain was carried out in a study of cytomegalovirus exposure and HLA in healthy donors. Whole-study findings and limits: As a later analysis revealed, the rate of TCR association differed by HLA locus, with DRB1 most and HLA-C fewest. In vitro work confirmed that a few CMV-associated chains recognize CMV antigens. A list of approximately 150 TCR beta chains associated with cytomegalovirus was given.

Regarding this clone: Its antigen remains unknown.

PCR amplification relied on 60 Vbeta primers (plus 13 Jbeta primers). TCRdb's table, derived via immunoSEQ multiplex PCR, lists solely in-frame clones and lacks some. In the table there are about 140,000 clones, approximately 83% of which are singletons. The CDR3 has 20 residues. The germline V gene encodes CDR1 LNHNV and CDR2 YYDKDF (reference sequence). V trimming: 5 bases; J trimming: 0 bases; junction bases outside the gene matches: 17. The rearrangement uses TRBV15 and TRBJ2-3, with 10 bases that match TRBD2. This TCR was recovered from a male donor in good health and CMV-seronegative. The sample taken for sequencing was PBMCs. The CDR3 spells CATSFSPWLAGVSSTDTQYF. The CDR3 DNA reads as TGTGCCACCAGCTTCTCCCCCTGGCTAGCGGGGGTATCTAGCACAGATACGCAGTATTTT.